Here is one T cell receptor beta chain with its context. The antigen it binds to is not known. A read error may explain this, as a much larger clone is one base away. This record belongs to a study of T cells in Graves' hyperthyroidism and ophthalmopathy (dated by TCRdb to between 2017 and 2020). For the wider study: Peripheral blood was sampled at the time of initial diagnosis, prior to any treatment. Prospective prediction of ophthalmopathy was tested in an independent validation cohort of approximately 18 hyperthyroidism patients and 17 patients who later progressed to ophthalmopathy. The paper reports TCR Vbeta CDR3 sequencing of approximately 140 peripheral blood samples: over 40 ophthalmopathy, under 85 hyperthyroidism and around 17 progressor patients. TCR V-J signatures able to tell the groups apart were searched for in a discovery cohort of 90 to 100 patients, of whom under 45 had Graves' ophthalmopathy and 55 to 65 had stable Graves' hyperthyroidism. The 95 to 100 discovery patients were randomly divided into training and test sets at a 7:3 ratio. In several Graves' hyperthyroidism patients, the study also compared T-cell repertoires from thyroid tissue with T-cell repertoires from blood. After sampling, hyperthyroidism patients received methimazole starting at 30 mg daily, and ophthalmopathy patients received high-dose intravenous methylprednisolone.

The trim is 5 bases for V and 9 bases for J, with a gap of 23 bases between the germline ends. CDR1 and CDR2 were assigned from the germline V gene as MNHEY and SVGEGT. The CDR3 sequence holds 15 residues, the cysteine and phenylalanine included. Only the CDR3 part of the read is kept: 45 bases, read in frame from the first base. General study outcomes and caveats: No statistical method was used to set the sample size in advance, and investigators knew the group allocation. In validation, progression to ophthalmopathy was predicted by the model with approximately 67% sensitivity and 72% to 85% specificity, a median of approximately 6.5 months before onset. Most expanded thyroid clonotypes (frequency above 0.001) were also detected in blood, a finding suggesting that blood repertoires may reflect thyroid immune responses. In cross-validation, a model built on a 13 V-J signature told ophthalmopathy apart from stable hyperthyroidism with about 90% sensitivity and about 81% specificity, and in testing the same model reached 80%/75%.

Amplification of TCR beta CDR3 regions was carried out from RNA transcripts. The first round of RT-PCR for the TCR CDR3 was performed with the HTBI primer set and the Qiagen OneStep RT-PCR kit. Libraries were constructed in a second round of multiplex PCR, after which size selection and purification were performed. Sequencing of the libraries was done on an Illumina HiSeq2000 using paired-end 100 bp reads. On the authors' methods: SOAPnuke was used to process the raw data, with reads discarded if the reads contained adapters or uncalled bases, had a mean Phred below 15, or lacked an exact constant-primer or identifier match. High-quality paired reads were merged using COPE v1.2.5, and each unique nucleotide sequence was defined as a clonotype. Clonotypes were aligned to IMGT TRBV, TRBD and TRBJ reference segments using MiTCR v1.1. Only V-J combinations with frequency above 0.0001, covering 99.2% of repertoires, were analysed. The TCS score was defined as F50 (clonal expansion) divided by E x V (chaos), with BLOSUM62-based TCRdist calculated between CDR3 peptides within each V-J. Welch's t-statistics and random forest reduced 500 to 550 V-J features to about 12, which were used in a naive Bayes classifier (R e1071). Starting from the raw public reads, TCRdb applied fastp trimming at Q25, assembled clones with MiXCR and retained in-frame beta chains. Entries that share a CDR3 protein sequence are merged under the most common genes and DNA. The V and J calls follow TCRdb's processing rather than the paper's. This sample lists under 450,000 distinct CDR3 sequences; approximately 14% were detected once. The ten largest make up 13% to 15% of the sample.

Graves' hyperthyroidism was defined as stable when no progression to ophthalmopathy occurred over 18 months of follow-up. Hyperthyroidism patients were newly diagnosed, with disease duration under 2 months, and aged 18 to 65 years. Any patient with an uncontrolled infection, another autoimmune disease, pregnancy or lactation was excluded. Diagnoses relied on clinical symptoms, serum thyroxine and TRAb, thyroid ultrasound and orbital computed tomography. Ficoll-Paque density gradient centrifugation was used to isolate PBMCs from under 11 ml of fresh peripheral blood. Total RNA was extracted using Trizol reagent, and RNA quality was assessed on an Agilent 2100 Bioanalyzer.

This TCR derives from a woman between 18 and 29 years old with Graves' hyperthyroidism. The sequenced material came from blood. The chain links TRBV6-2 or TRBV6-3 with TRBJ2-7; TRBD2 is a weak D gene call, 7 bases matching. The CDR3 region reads CASSEGDEGASGQYF. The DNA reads TGTGCCAGCAGTGAGGGGGATGAAGGCGCTAGCGGGCAGTACTTC.